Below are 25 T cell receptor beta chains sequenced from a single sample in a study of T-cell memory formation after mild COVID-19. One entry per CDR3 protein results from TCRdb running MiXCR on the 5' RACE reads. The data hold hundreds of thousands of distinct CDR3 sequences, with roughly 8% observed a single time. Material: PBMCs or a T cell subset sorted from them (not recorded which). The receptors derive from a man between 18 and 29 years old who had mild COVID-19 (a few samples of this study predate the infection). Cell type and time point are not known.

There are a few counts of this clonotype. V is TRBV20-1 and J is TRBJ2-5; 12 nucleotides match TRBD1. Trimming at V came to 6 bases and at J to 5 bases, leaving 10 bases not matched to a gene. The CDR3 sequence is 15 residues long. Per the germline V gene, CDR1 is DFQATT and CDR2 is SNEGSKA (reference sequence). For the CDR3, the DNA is TGCAGTGCACCCGGAGGGACAGGGGGCTTGGAGACCCAGTACTTC. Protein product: CSAPGGTGGLETQYF.

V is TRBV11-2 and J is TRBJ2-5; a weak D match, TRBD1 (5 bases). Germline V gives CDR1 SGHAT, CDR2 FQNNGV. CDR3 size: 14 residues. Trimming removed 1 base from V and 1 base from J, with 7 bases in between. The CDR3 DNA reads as TGTGCCAGCAGCTTAGTCGACAGCCAAGAGACCCAGTACTTC. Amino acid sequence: CASSLVDSQETQYF.

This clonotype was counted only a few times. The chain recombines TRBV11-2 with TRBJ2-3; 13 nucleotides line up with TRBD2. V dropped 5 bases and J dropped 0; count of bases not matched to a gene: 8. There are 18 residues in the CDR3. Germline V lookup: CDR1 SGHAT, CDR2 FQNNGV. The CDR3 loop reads CASSPGTSGETSTDTQYF. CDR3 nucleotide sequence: TGTGCCAGCAGCCCTGGGACTAGCGGGGAGACTAGCACAGATACGCAGTATTTT. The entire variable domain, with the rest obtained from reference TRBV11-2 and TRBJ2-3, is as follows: EAGVAQSPRYKIIEKRQSVAFWCNPISGHATLYWYQQILGQGPKLLIQFQNNGVVDDSQLPKDRFSAERLKGVDSTLKIQPAKLEDSAVYLCASSPGTSGETSTDTQYFGPGTRLTVL.

CDR3 protein: CASSHDRAPSYEQYV. CDR3 DNA sequence: TGTGCCAGCAGCCACGACAGGGCGCCCTCCTACGAGCAGTACGTC. The rearrangement links TRBV7-2 to TRBJ2-7; 7 bases map to TRBD1. The V gene end was trimmed by 5 bases and the J gene end by 0 bases; junction bases not matched to a gene: 7. The CDR3 contains 15 residues. The germline CDR1 and CDR2 sequences are SGHTA and FQGNSA.

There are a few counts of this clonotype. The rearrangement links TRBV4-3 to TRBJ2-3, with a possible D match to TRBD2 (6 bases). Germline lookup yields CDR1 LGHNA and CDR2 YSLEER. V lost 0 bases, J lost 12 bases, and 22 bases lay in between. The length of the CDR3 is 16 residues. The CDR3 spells CASSQDLISGLSLQYF. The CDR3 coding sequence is TGCGCCAGCAGCCAAGATCTTATTTCGGGACTCTCCTTACAGTATTTT.

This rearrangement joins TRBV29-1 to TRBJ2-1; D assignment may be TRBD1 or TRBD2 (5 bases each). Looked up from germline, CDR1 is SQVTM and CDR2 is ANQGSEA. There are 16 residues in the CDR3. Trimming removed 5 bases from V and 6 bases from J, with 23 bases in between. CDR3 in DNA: TGCAGCGTTCGAGCCCCAGAGGGGATTCCGCTCAATGAGCAGTTCTTC. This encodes CSVRAPEGIPLNEQFF.

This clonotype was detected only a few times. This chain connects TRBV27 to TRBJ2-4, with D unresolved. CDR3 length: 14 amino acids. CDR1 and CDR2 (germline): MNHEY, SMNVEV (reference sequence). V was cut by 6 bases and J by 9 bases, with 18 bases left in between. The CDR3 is CASSRLGFGSIQYF. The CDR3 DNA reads TGTGCCAGCAGCCGGTTGGGTTTTGGTAGCATTCAGTACTTC.

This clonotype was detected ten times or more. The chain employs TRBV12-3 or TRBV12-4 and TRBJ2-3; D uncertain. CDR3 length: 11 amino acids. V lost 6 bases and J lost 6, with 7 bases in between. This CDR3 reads CASSFRDTQYF. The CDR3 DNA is TGTGCCAGCAGCTTTAGGGATACGCAGTATTTT.

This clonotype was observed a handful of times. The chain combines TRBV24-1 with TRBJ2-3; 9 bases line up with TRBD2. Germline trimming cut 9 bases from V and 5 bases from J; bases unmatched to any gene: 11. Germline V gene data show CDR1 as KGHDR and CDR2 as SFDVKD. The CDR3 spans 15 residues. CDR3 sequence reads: CATGPGGGAGDTQYF. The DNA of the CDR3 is TGTGCCACCGGCCCTGGCGGGGGGGCCGGAGATACGCAGTATTTT.

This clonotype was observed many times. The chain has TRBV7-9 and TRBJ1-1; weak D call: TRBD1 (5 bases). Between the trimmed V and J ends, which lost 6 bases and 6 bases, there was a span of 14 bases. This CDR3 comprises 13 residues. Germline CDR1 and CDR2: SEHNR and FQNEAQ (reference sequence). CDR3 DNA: TGTGCCAGCAGAAGAGGGGCTGCGCCTGAAGCTTTCTTT. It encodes CASRRGAAPEAFF.

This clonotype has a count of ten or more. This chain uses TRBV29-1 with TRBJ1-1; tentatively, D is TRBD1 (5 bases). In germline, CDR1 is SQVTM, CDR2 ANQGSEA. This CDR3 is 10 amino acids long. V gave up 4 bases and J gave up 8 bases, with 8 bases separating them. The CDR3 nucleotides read TGCAGCGTTGGGGACGGCGAAGCTTTCTTT. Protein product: CSVGDGEAFF.

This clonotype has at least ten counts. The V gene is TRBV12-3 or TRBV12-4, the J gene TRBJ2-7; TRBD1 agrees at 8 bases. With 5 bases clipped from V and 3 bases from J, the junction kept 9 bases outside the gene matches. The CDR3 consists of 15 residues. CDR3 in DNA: TGTGCCAGCAGTAAACCCGGGACAGGAGGCTACGAGCAGTACTTC. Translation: CASSKPGTGGYEQYF.

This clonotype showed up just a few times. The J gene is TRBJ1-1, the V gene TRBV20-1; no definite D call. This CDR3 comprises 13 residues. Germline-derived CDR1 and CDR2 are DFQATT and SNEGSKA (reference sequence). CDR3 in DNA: TGCAGCGCCCCTGGCAGGTCGGTCACTGAAGCTTTCTTT. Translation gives CSAPGRSVTEAFF.

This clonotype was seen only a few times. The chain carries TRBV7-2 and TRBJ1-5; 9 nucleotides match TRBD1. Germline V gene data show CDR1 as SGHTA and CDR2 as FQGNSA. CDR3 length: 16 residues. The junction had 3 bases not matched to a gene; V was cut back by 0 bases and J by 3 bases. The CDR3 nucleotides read TGTGCCAGCAGCTTAGCTACAGGGGGCAACAATCAGCCCCAGCATTTT. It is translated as CASSLATGGNNQPQHF.

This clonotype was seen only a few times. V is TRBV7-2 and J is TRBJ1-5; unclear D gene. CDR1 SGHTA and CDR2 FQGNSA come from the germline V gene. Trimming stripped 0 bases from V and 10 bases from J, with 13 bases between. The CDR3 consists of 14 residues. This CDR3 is CASSLASGNGPQHF. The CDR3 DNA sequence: TGTGCCAGCAGCTTAGCGTCGGGTAACGGTCCCCAGCATTTT.

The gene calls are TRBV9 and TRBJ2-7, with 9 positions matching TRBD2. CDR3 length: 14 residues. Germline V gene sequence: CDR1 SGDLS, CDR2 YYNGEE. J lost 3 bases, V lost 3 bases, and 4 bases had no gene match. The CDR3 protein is CASSALTSGYEQYF. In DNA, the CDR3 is TGTGCCAGCAGCGCTCTGACTAGCGGCTACGAGCAGTACTTC.

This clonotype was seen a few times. The CDR3 DNA follows: TGTGCCAGCAGCCCCCTCGGGGGGGCCCTCGACAATGAGCAGTTCTTC. Encoded protein: CASSPLGGALDNEQFF. The chain is built from TRBV9 and TRBJ2-1, with 8 nucleotides matching TRBD2. The CDR3 sequence is 16 residues long. Looked up from germline, CDR1 is SGDLS and CDR2 is YYNGEE. V shed 4 bases and J 5 bases; nucleotides not matched to a gene: 11.

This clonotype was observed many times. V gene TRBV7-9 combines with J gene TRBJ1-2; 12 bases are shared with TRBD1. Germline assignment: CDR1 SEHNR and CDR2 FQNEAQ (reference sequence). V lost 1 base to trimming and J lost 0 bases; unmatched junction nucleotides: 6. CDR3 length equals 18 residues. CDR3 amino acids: CASSLVGQGARTNYGYTF. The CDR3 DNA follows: TGTGCCAGCAGCTTAGTGGGACAGGGGGCGCGGACTAACTATGGCTACACCTTC.

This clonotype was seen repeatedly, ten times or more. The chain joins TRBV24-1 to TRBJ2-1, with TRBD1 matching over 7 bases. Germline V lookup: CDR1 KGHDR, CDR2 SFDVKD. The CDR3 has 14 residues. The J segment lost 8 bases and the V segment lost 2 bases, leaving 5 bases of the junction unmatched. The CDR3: CATSDSTGFDEQFF. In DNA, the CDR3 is TGTGCCACCAGTGATTCGACAGGGTTCGATGAGCAGTTCTTC.

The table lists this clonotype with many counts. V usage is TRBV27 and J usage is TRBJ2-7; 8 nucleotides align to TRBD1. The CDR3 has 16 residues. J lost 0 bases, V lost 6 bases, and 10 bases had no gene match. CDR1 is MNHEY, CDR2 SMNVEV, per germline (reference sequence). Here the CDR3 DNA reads TGTGCCAGCAGCAAAACCGGGACAGGCCTCTCCTACGAGCAGTACTTC. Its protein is CASSKTGTGLSYEQYF.

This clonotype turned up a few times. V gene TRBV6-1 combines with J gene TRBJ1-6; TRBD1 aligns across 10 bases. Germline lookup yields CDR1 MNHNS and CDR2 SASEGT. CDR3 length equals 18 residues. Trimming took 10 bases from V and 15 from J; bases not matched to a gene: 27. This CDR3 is CATTFLQLSRDRGRHLHF. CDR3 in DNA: TGTGCCACCACATTCCTACAATTGTCCCGGGACAGGGGTAGGCACCTCCACTTT.

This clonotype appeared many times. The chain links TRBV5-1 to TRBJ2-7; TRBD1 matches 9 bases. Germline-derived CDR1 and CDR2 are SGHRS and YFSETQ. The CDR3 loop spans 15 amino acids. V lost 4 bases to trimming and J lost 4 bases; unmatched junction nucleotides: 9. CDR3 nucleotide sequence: TGCGCCAGCAGCAGAAGTCCGGACAGGGGTTACGAGCAGTACTTC. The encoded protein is CASSRSPDRGYEQYF.

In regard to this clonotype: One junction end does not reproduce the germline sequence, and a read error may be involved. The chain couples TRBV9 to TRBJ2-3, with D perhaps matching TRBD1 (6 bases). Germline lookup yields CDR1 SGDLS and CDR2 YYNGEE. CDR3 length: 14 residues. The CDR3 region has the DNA TGTGCCAGCAGCACTGGTGGGACAACAGATCCGCAGTATTTT. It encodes CASSTGGTTDPQYF.

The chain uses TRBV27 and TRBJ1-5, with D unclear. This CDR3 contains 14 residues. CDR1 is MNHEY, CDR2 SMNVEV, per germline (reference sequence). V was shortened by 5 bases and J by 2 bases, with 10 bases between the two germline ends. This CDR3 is CASSPPPGNQPQHF. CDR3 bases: TGTGCCAGCAGTCCCCCTCCTGGCAATCAGCCCCAGCATTTT.

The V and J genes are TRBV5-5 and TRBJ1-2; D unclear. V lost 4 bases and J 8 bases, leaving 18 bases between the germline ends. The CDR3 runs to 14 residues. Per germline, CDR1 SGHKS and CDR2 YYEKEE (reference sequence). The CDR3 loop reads CASSPSTDPLGYTF. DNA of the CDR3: TGTGCCAGCAGCCCCTCCACGGACCCCCTCGGCTACACCTTC.